Listed below are T cell receptor delta chains from one sample, sequenced in a study of gamma delta lymphoproliferative disorders and STAT genes. With CATT, TCRdb re-called clones from the multiplex PCR reads. This table has 3,000 to 4,000 delta-chain clones, roughly 1.1% appearing once. The sample taken for sequencing was blood. The source is a human donor in good health. Each CDR3 is given with its conserved first and last residue. D genes are given only for firm matches. Size is omitted from some rows. Given values are once, few, many or a class for expanded clones.

J | V | D | size | DNA | CDR3
TRDJ1 | TRDV2 | TRDD3 | large | TGTGCCTGTGACACAATGACTTTGACGGGGATACGCTCCACCGATAAACTCATCTTT | CACDTMTLTGIRSTDKLIF
TRDJ1 | TRDV2 | TRDD3 | large | TGTGCCTGTGATCCCGTACTGGGGGATACTGCAACCAAATCACAACTCATCTTT | CACDPVLGDTATKSQLIF
TRDJ1 | TRDV2 | TRDD3 | few | TGTGCCTGTGACACCCTACTGGGGGCTCACCGGTACACCGATAAACTCATCTTT | CACDTLLGAHRYTDKLIF
TRDJ1 | TRDV2 | TRDD3 | NA | TGTGCCTGTGACGACCGCTCTTTACTGGGGGATACCACCGATATACTCATCTTT | CACDDRSLLGDTTDILIF
TRDJ1 | TRDV2 | TRDD3 | NA | TGTGCCTGTGACTTGGTTGAACTGGGGGATAACACCGATAAACTCATCTTT | CACDLVELGDNTDKLIF
TRDJ1 | TRDV1 | NA | NA | TGCTCTGTTAGCACCGATAAACTCATCTTT | CSVSTDKLIF
TRDJ3 | TRDV2 | TRDD3 | large | TGTGCCTGTGACACACGCGTACTGGGGGATACGCTTCGCTCCTGGGACACCCGACAGATGTTTTTC | CACDTRVLGDTLRSWDTRQMFF
TRDJ1 | TRDV2 | TRDD3 | large | TGTGCCTGTGACAGACTGGGGGATACGCGCACCGATAAACTCATCTTT | CACDRLGDTRTDKLIF
TRDJ1 | TRDV2 | TRDD3 | few | TGTGCCTGTGACAGTCTGGGGGATAGAGGAGGGTACACCGATAAACTCATCTTT | CACDSLGDRGGYTDKLIF
TRDJ1 | TRDV2 | TRDD3 | large | TGTGCCTGTGACTCCATCACTGGGGGATACGATGGGGGACTCATCTTT | CACDSITGGYDGGLIF
TRDJ1 | TRDV1 | TRDD3 | medium-sized | TGTGCTCTTGGGGAAACCCTTCCCCGAGTACTGGGGGATACCATAGTCCATCAACCCGATAAACTCATCTTT | CALGETLPRVLGDTIVHQPDKLIF